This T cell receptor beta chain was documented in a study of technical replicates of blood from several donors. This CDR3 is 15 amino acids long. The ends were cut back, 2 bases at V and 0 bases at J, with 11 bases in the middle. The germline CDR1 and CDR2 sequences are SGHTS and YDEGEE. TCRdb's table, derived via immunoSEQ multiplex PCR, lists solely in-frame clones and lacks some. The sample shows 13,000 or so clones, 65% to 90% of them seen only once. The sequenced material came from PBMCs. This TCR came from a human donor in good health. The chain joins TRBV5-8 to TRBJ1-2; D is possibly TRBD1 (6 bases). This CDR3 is CASSLQGWANYGYTF. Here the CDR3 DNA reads TGTGCCAGCAGCTTACAGGGTTGGGCTAACTATGGCTACACCTTC.